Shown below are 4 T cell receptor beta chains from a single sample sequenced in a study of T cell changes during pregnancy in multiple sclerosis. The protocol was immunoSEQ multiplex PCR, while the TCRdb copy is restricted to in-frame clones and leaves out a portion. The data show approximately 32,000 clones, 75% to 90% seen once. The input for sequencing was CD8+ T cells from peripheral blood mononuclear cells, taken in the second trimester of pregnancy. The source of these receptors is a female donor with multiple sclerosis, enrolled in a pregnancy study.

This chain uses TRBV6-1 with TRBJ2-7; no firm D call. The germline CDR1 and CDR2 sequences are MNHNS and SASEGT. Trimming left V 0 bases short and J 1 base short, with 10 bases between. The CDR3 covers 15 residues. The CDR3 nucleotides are TGTGCCAGCAGTGAAGCGTGGTACATTTCCTACGAGCAGTACTTC. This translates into CASSEAWYISYEQYF.

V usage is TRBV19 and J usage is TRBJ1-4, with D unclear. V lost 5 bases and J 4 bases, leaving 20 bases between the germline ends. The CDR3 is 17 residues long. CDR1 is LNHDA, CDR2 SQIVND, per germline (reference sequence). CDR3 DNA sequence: TGTGCCAGTAGTCCTATTCTGGTCCGTCCTCGTAATGAAAAACTGTTTTTT. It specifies CASSPILVRPRNEKLFF.

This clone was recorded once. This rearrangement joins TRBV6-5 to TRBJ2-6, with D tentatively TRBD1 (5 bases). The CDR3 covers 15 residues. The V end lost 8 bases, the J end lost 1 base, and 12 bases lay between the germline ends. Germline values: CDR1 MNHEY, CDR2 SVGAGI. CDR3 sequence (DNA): TGTGCCAGCCGGATTCAGGGATCTGGGGCCAACGTCCTGACTTTC. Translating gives CASRIQGSGANVLTF.

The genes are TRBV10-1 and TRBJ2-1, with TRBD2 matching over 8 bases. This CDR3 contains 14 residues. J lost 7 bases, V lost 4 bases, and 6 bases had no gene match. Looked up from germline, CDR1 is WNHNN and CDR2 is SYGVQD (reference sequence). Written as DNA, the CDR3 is TGCGCCAGCAGTGCGGGAGGGCCGGGGAATGAGCAGTTCTTC. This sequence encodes CASSAGGPGNEQFF.